This T cell receptor beta chain was obtained from a study of B cell selection in AIRE deficiency. This CDR3 is 13 amino acids long. Unmatched junction bases numbered 7, after V lost 11 bases and J lost 7 bases. CDR1 MDHEN and CDR2 SYDVKM come from the germline V gene. Study outcomes and limitations: Patient Tconv cells held about 28% of Treg sequences shared by healthy donors. Shorter CDR3s marked shared Treg sequences, biased toward few non-templated insertions. TCRbeta-only data showed 36.6% of shared healthy Treg sequences in healthy Tconv. Tconv and Treg cells from AIRE-deficient patients resembled healthy donors in TCRBV usage, CDR3 length and diversity.

Repertoires were generated with immunoSEQ multiplex PCR, while TCRdb's copy carries only in-frame clones and drops some. The sample shows tens of thousands of clones, 95% to 98% of them seen only once. As for this clone: Antigen specificity is unknown.

Conventional CD4 T cells were sorted as CD4+CD127+ cells. The clonotype comes from a human donor with AIRE deficiency. The genes are TRBV28 and TRBJ2-1, with 11 nucleotides matching TRBD1. Sequenced: conventional CD4+ T cells sorted from PBMCs. CDR3 amino acids: CAGRTGGRNEQFF. The CDR3 bases are TGTGCCGGACGGACAGGGGGCAGGAATGAGCAGTTCTTC.